One and the same sample provided the 28 T cell receptor beta chains below, sequenced in a study of CD4+ T cells in melanoma. Sequencing was performed with immunoSEQ multiplex PCR; in TCRdb, only in-frame clones are kept and a portion is missing. Here the sample spans 140,000 or so clones, about 90% being singletons. These receptors were collected from a human donor with melanoma.

V is TRBV6-1 and J is TRBJ1-2, with TRBD1 matching 7 bases. Germline-derived CDR1 and CDR2 are MNHNS and SASEGT. The J segment lost 2 bases and the V segment lost 0 bases, leaving 9 bases of the junction unmatched. The CDR3 covers 17 residues. CDR3 in amino acids: CASSEAVGQAINYGYTF. The CDR3 coding sequence is TGTGCCAGCAGTGAAGCCGTAGGACAGGCTATAAACTATGGCTACACCTTC.

The rearrangement links TRBV7-8 to TRBJ2-2; perhaps TRBD1 as D (6 bases). The ends were cut back, 2 bases at V and 4 bases at J, with 11 bases in the middle. Germline CDR1 is SGHVS and CDR2 is FQNEAQ. The CDR3 has 15 residues. CDR3 in amino acids: CASSLPGAGTGELFF. The DNA of the CDR3 is TGTGCCAGCAGCTTACCAGGGGCCGGCACCGGGGAGCTGTTTTTT.

The chain employs TRBV7-8 and TRBJ2-7, with D possibly TRBD2 on 6 matching bases. Trimming removed 4 bases at V and 0 bases at J, with 10 bases between. CDR1 SGHVS and CDR2 FQNEAQ come from the germline V gene. This CDR3 spans 14 amino acids. The CDR3 DNA is TGTGCCAGCAGCTACCGGGACTTCTCCTACGAGCAGTACTTC. It is translated as CASSYRDFSYEQYF.

The genes are TRBV27 and TRBJ2-5; 7 bases are shared with TRBD1. The V gene's germline CDR1 is MNHEY and CDR2 SMNVEV (reference sequence). The CDR3 totals 16 residues. V was clipped by 5 bases and J by 6 bases; unmatched bases: 15. Written as DNA, the CDR3 is TGTGCCAGCAGTCCCCACAGGGGTCCTTCTTGGAAGACCCAGTACTTC. Protein: CASSPHRGPSWKTQYF.

This clone was observed a single time. V and J are TRBV4-1 and TRBJ2-7, with 7 bases that match TRBD1. This CDR3 spans 15 amino acids. Germline assignment: CDR1 MGHRA and CDR2 YSYEKL. After removal of 3 bases from V and 7 bases from J, the junction contained 12 bases not matched to a gene. CDR3 DNA sequence: TGCGCCAGCAGCCAGGAGACAGGGTTTAATCCTGAGCAGTACTTC. Translating it yields CASSQETGFNPEQYF.

The chain joins TRBV6-5 to TRBJ1-1; a possible D gene is TRBD1 (5 bases). Germline CDR1 reads MNHEY; CDR2 reads SVGAGI. The CDR3 consists of 13 residues. Trimming pared 6 bases from V and 3 bases from J, leaving 11 bases between. For the CDR3, the DNA is TGTGCCAGCAGGGGGCGGCGGGACACTGAAGCTTTCTTT. Its translation is CASRGRRDTEAFF.

The chain joins TRBV7-9 to TRBJ2-7; 7 bases are shared with TRBD1. V shed 5 bases and J 1 base; nucleotides not matched to a gene: 11. The CDR3 runs 16 residues. CDR1 and CDR2 from the germline V gene are SEHNR and FQNEAQ (reference sequence). This CDR3 reads CASSTRQGSRSYEQYF. The DNA of the CDR3 is TGTGCCAGCAGCACTCGACAGGGATCCAGGTCCTACGAGCAGTACTTC.

The chain employs TRBV7-2 and TRBJ1-2, with D perhaps TRBD1 (6 bases). The length of the CDR3 is 14 residues. V was trimmed by 4 bases and J by 2 bases, leaving 11 bases between them. Germline V gene data show CDR1 as SGHTA and CDR2 as FQGNSA. CDR3 sequence reads: CASSSFRGNYGYTF. For the CDR3, the DNA is TGTGCCAGCAGCTCTTTCAGGGGAAACTATGGCTACACCTTC.

V and J are TRBV30 and TRBJ1-1, with D uncertain. The CDR3 is 12 amino acids. Germline V gene lookup returns CDR1 GTSNPN and CDR2 SVGIG (reference sequence). V was pared by 3 bases and J by 3 bases, with 8 bases between. The CDR3 reads CAWRIQYTEAFF. Here the CDR3 DNA reads TGTGCCTGGAGGATACAGTACACTGAAGCTTTCTTT.

V and J are TRBV5-1 and TRBJ2-7; D is unresolved. V was trimmed by 0 bases and J by 2 bases, leaving 12 bases between them. This CDR3 region has 15 residues. CDR1 is SGHRS, CDR2 YFSETQ, per germline. CDR3 coding DNA: TGCGCCAGCAGCTTGGCGGGCCGACGTCCCTACGAGCAGTACTTC. This encodes CASSLAGRRPYEQYF. Drawing the rest from reference TRBV5-1 and TRBJ2-7, the complete variable domain is KAGVTQTPRYLIKTRGQQVTLSCSPISGHRSVSWYQQTPGQGLQFLFEYFSETQRNKGNFPGRFSGRQFSNSRSEMNVSTLELGDSALYLCASSLAGRRPYEQYFGPGTRLTVT.

The gene calls are TRBV5-6 and TRBJ2-5, with a possible D match to TRBD1 (6 bases). The CDR3 runs to 13 residues. V dropped 3 bases and J dropped 5 bases, with 11 bases sitting between them. Per germline, CDR1 SGHDT and CDR2 YYEEEE. The CDR3 reads CASSSTGTETQYF. As DNA, the CDR3 is TGTGCCAGCAGCTCAACAGGGACCGAGACCCAGTACTTC.

The V and J genes are TRBV6-1 and TRBJ1-4; the match to TRBD1 covers 7 bases. CDR3 length: 14 residues. The germline V gene has CDR1 MNHNS and CDR2 SASEGT. Unmatched junction bases numbered 6, after V lost 4 bases and J lost 7 bases. CDR3 sequence reads: CASSVAGQLEKLFF. In nucleotides, the CDR3 is TGTGCCAGCAGTGTTGCGGGACAGCTTGAAAAACTGTTTTTT.

The J gene is TRBJ2-7, the V gene TRBV19; either TRBD1 or TRBD2 may fit D (5 bases each). CDR3 length: 14 residues. V was clipped by 6 bases and J by 2 bases, with 14 bases between them. In germline, CDR1 is LNHDA, CDR2 SQIVND (reference sequence). For the CDR3, the DNA is TGTGCCAGTAGCACCGGGGCGGTTCCCTACGAGCAGTACTTC. Protein: CASSTGAVPYEQYF.

The chain combines TRBV5-5 with TRBJ2-1; the D call may be TRBD1 or TRBD2 (5 bases each). The CDR3 has 15 residues. Trimming shortened V by 4 bases and J by 8 bases, and 19 bases separated the two germline ends. Germline CDR1 SGHKS, CDR2 YYEKEE (reference sequence). The DNA of the CDR3 is TGTGCCAGCAGCGCGGGCAGGGTGTCAGGCGATGAGCAGTTCTTC. This codes for CASSAGRVSGDEQFF.

The chain joins TRBV5-5 to TRBJ2-7, with 11 nucleotides matching TRBD1. This CDR3 has 15 amino acids. The germline CDR1 and CDR2 sequences are SGHKS and YYEKEE (reference sequence). V shed 4 bases and J 2 bases; nucleotides not matched to a gene: 5. CDR3 protein: CASSPRTGGPYEQYF. Written as DNA, the CDR3 is TGTGCCAGCAGCCCTCGGACAGGGGGCCCCTACGAGCAGTACTTC. Full variable domain (rest looked up from reference TRBV5-5 and TRBJ2-7): DAGVTQSPTHLIKTRGQQVTLRCSPISGHKSVSWYQQVLGQGPQFIFQYYEKEERGRGNFPDRFSARQFPNYSSELNVNALLLGDSALYLCASSPRTGGPYEQYFGPGTRLTVT.

The genes are TRBV4-2 and TRBJ1-4, with D unclear. The V end lost 1 base, the J end lost 6 bases, and 18 bases lay between the germline ends. Germline-derived CDR1 and CDR2 are LGHNA and YNFKEQ. The CDR3 has 17 amino acids. The CDR3 sequence is CASSQGRPRKSDEKLFF. The DNA for the CDR3 is TGTGCCAGCAGCCAAGGGCGACCGAGGAAGTCGGATGAAAAACTGTTTTTT.

The chain joins TRBV5-1 to TRBJ2-7; TRBD1 or TRBD2 may be the D gene (5 bases each). The CDR3 is made up of 13 amino acids. Germline CDR1 SGHRS, CDR2 YFSETQ. V lost 0 bases and J lost 5, with 9 bases in between. The CDR3 spells CASSLGEGHEQYF. CDR3 bases: TGCGCCAGCAGCTTGGGCGAGGGGCACGAGCAGTACTTC.

This clone was picked up one time. The gene calls are TRBV5-1 and TRBJ1-2, with D maybe TRBD1 (5 bases). The CDR3 spans 18 residues. Germline values: CDR1 SGHRS, CDR2 YFSETQ. Trimming cost V 0 bases and J 8 bases, with 26 bases left between them. CDR3 residues: CASSLVQGSAVMTRGYTF. The CDR3, as DNA: TGCGCCAGCAGCTTGGTCCAGGGTTCGGCGGTCATGACAAGGGGCTACACCTTC.

The chain is built from TRBV5-1 and TRBJ2-7, with 7 bases matching TRBD1. V was pared by 4 bases and J by 1 base, with 14 bases of the junction left unmatched. In germline, CDR1 is SGHRS, CDR2 YFSETQ. The CDR3 runs to 17 residues. The CDR3 region is CASSATGTASPSYEQYF. CDR3 nucleotides: TGCGCCAGCAGCGCTACCGGGACAGCCTCCCCTTCCTACGAGCAGTACTTC.

The V gene is TRBV27, the J gene TRBJ2-1; TRBD1 is a possible D gene (6 bases). The CDR3 contains 18 residues. Germline CDR1 reads MNHEY; CDR2 reads SMNVEV (reference sequence). Trimming removed 2 bases at V and 7 bases at J, with 24 bases between. The CDR3 DNA is TGTGCCAGCAGTTTAAATCGGCCCAGGGGCACCCTCTGGAATGAGCAGTTCTTC. Its protein product is CASSLNRPRGTLWNEQFF.

This sequence joins TRBV5-1 and TRBJ1-1; TRBD1 is a possible D gene (5 bases). This CDR3 is 15 amino acids long. The germline CDR1 and CDR2 sequences are SGHRS and YFSETQ. Trimming cost V 3 bases and J 5 bases, with 17 bases left between them. CDR3 bases: TGCGCCAGCAGCTCCTCCCTAGGGGATGGAACTGAAGCTTTCTTT. Its protein product is CASSSSLGDGTEAFF.

The V call is TRBV19, the J call TRBJ1-2; a possible D gene is TRBD1 (6 bases). V lost 6 bases and J 2 bases, leaving 13 bases between the germline ends. Germline V gene sequence: CDR1 LNHDA, CDR2 SQIVND (reference sequence). This CDR3 spans 14 amino acids. CDR3 DNA: TGTGCCAGTAGCCTTACAGGGCAAAACTATGGCTACACCTTC. Translation gives CASSLTGQNYGYTF.

The chain carries TRBV27 and TRBJ2-3, with D perhaps matching TRBD2 (5 bases). The V end was cut by 5 bases, the J end by 2 bases, with 17 bases between. CDR3 size: 16 residues. Germline V gives CDR1 MNHEY, CDR2 SMNVEV (reference sequence). The CDR3 region is CASSPRRGLTTDTQYF. The CDR3 region has the DNA TGTGCCAGCAGTCCCCGGCGAGGGCTAACCACAGATACGCAGTATTTT.

This chain joins TRBV13 and TRBJ1-3, with D possibly being TRBD1 (5 bases). The V end was cut by 0 bases, the J end by 1 base, with 16 bases between. The length of the CDR3 is 18 residues. The germline CDR1 and CDR2 sequences are PRHDT and FYEKMQ (reference sequence). CDR3 DNA sequence: TGTGCCAGCAGCTTAGGGGCAGGGAGAAGGGCGTCTGGAAACACCATATATTTT. Protein: CASSLGAGRRASGNTIYF.

V usage is TRBV18 and J usage is TRBJ1-5; 7 bases map to TRBD1. Germline V gene data show CDR1 as KGHSH and CDR2 as LQKENI. The CDR3 covers 16 residues. V shed 4 bases and J 1 base; nucleotides not matched to a gene: 7. The CDR3 DNA is TGTGCCAGCTCACGAGGTACAGGGGTCAGCAATCAGCCCCAGCATTTT. Translated: CASSRGTGVSNQPQHF.

The rearrangement uses TRBV30 and TRBJ1-2; a weak D match, TRBD1 (6 bases). The germline CDR1 and CDR2 sequences are GTSNPN and SVGIG (reference sequence). Trimming cost V 2 bases and J 4 bases, with 17 bases left between them. The CDR3 covers 15 residues. This chain's CDR3 is CAWSLPGAPSYGYTF. CDR3 bases: TGTGCCTGGAGTCTCCCGGGGGCCCCCTCCTATGGCTACACCTTC.

The chain carries TRBV5-1 and TRBJ2-1; 7 nucleotides agree with TRBD1. CDR1 and CDR2 from the germline V gene are SGHRS and YFSETQ. The CDR3 has 16 amino acids. V lost 0 bases, J lost 7 bases, and 10 bases stayed unmatched. Written as DNA, the CDR3 is TGCGCCAGCAGCTTGGTCCCTGGACAGGTCGGGAATGAGCAGTTCTTC. Protein: CASSLVPGQVGNEQFF.

The rearrangement joins TRBV14 to TRBJ2-1; D call uncertain. The germline V and J ends were trimmed by 4 bases and 6 bases, with 4 bases remaining between them. CDR1 and CDR2 from the germline V gene are SGHDN and FVKESK. This CDR3 has 11 residues. CDR3 in DNA: TGTGCCAGCAGCCTACTCAATGAGCAGTTCTTC. Its protein product is CASSLLNEQFF.